The T cell receptor (beta chain) described here comes from a study of T cell repertoires in cytomegalovirus infection. The wider study: As its CMV epitopes, the study selected recently identified HLA-C-restricted and well-studied HLA-B-restricted targets. From public TCR beta signatures came an indication of both CMV infection and matching HLA type.

Each CDR3 protein is one row after TCRdb ran MiXCR on the reads. The data contain roughly 220,000 distinct CDR3 sequences, about 38% of them singletons. General study points: Using cumulative public TCR beta family frequency, the authors identified those who carried CMV together with the relevant HLA. CMV-specific HLA-C-restricted TCR beta clonotypes dominated the ex vivo response.

This clonotype has at least ten counts. Antigen: not known. The material sequenced was CD8+ T cells from cultured PBMCs, taken from culture after CMV antigen stimulation. The TCR was taken from a human donor in good health (CMV status not recorded). Some clones in this sample may be carry-over from other donors' samples.

In nucleotides, the CDR3 is TGTGCCAGCAGCTTATCAGCAGTCTTGAGCACAGATACGCAGTATTTT. This gives the protein CASSLSAVLSTDTQYF. This chain connects TRBV7-3 to TRBJ2-3; D unclear. The V end was cut by 2 bases, the J end by 0 bases, with 12 bases between. This CDR3 region has 16 residues. The germline V gene has CDR1 SGHTA and CDR2 FQGTGA.